This TCR beta chain was sequenced for a study of molecular identifiers for immune sequencing clone quantification. Previously described methods and listed TCR primers were employed for the bulk TCR libraries. TCRdb re-derived calls from the PCR reads in MiXCR, one entry per CDR3 protein. This table has about 500,000 distinct CDR3 sequences, under 30% appearing once. There are many counts of this clonotype. Trimming removed 6 bases at V and 1 base at J, with 14 bases between. The CDR3 has 15 amino acids. The clonotype was recovered from a human donor in good health. Some libraries in this study had Jurkat cell RNA spiked in. The chain uses TRBV12-3 or TRBV12-4 and TRBJ2-3, with a possible D match to TRBD2 (6 bases). Sequencing input: naive CD8+ T cells from blood, with Jurkat cell RNA spiked in. Subset of the sample: FACS-sorted CD8+CD4-CCR7+CD45RA+ naive T cells. Here the CDR3 reads CASSQGGLGTDTQYF. DNA of the CDR3: TGTGCCAGCAGCCAAGGAGGGTTGGGCACAGATACGCAGTATTTT.